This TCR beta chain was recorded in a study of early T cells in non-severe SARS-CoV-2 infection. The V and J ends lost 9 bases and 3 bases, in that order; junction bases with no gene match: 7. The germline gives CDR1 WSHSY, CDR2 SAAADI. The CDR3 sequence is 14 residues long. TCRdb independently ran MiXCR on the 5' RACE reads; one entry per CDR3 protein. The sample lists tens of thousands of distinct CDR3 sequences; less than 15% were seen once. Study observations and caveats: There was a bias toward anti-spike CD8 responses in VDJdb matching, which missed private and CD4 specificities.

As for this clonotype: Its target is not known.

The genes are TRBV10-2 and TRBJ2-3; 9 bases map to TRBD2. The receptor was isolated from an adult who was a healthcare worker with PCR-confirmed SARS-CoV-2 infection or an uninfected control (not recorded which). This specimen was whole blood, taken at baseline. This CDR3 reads CASDKAGGTDTQYF. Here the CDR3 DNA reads TGCGCCAGTGACAAAGCGGGGGGTACAGATACGCAGTATTTT.